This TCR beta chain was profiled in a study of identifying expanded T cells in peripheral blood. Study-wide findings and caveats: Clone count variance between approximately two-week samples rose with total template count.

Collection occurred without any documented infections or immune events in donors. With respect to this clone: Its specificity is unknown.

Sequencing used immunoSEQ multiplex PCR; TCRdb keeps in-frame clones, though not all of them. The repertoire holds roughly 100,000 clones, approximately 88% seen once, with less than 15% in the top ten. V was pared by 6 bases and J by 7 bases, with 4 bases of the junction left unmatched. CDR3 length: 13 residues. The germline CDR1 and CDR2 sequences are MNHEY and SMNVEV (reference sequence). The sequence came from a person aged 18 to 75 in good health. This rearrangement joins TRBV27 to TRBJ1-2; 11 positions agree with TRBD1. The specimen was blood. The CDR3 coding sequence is TGTGCCAGCAGAGGACAGGGGGCCGGTGGCTACACCTTC. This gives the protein CASRGQGAGGYTF.